A selection of T cell receptor beta chains follows, all from one sample in a study of blood T cell repertoires in COVID-19. Assay: immunoSEQ multiplex PCR; the TCRdb copy retains only in-frame clones and omits some. The sample holds approximately 150,000 clones, roughly nine tenths seen once. Material: peripheral blood. The receptors come from a human donor in a cohort sampled during active COVID-19. Both conserved end residues are part of each CDR3.

V gene	J gene	CDR3 protein
TRBV19	TRBJ2-7	CASTAVTAPYEQYF
TRBV11-3	TRBJ2-5	CASSDTRGRETQYF
TRBV30	TRBJ1-1	CAWKGEWSEAFF
TRBV5-8	TRBJ1-2	CASSSRARLRSDYGYTF
TRBV2	TRBJ1-1	CASSQNRDLTEAFF
TRBV5-1	TRBJ2-3	CASSNKLTGGTDTQYF
TRBV9	TRBJ2-5	CASSVALTGPWETQYF
TRBV30	TRBJ2-3	CAWSWGGAADTQYF
TRBV20-1	TRBJ2-3	CSALQGDTQYF
TRBV7-9	TRBJ1-3	CASSLGTISGNTIYF
TRBV7-6	TRBJ2-2	CASSLVRGGELFF
TRBV7-3	TRBJ2-3	CASSPGASGEAGTQYF
TRBV21-1	TRBJ2-2	CASSKGGLAGGSGELFF
TRBV5-4	TRBJ2-1	CASSPGLALYNEQFF
TRBV7-3	TRBJ2-5	CASSYGTGGASYF
TRBV6-5	TRBJ2-7	CASSRTGGAVDEQYF
TRBV2	TRBJ1-1	CASTGQMNTEAFF
TRBV5-1	TRBJ2-3	CASSFSLATDTQYF
TRBV19	TRBJ1-1	CASTLRTGHTEAFF
TRBV6-1	TRBJ2-1	CASSDGISYNEQFF
TRBV5-4	TRBJ2-6	CASRLDSAGANVLTF
TRBV5-4	TRBJ2-3	CASSPQLATSTDTQYF
TRBV18	TRBJ1-1	CASSPRQGVTEAFF
TRBV12-3/TRBV12-4	TRBJ2-1	CAGSLPEGNEQFF